Reported below is one T cell receptor (beta chain). Source study methods: Reference gene primer amplification gave nucleated cell count estimates. Here immunoSEQ multiplex PCR was the method, and the copy in TCRdb shows in-frame clones only, minus some. That table is the source of V, J and clone size, and D and trimming were worked out from the DNA. Of 180,000 or so clones listed, about 88% are singletons. These data are taken from a study of blood T cell repertoires in COVID-19. Study context: In each case, the material was cDNA or gDNA derived from T cells, B-cell-depleted T cells, or PBMCs.

V shed 6 bases and J shed 9 bases, with 15 bases lying between them. This CDR3 region has 13 residues. CDR1 and CDR2 from the germline V gene are SNHLY and FYNNEI. The rearrangement joins TRBV2 to TRBJ2-4, with D possibly being TRBD1 (8 bases). The sequence was collected from a woman over 75 in a cohort sampled during active or convalescent COVID-19. The sequenced sample was peripheral blood. The CDR3: CASSPDREGIQYF. In DNA form, the CDR3 reads TGTGCCAGCAGCCCGGACAGGGAGGGCATTCAGTACTTC.